These T cell receptor beta chains were read from a single sample in a study of CD4 and CD8 cells across lung adenocarcinoma regions. TCRdb fed the PCR reads into MiXCR, producing one record per CDR3 protein. The data show about 11,000 distinct CDR3 sequences, 59% seen once. The sample comprised CD8+ T cells from the margin of a lung tumor. These receptors all come from a male donor with lung adenocarcinoma. The CD4 and CD8 labels of this study may be unreliable. The CDR3 runs from the conserved cysteine through the conserved F or W.

J | V | length | CDR3
TRBJ2-4 | TRBV5-1 | 16 | CVSRVLAGGATDTQYF
- | TRBV10-2 | 14 | CASSESGEQETQYF
TRBJ2-1 | TRBV7-6 | 15 | CASSLARSPYNEQFF
TRBJ1-2 | TRBV6-1 | 15 | CASSEGGRFGYGYTF
TRBJ1-4 | TRBV27 | 15 | CASSMGDLPNEKLFF
TRBJ2-3 | TRBV6-1 | 15 | CASSERSGLTDTQYF
- | TRBV6-5 | 13 | CASSSRSPYEQYF
TRBJ2-5 | TRBV6-1 | 12 | CASSDQVETQYF
TRBJ1-2 | TRBV6-1 | 12 | CASEGAVDGYTF
TRBJ2-3 | TRBV6-1 | 13 | CASRGPSADTQYF
TRBJ2-1 | TRBV10-2 | 19 | CASSEPPGSGSPSYNEQFF
TRBJ2-4 | TRBV6-1 | 16 | CPSSESGTGAKDTQYF
- | TRBV20-1 | 13 | CSARVLSTDTQYF
TRBJ2-7 | TRBV6-5 | 19 | CASSYSPSGGYTSSYEQYF
TRBJ2-1 | TRBV6-1 | 11 | CASTGYNEQFF
TRBJ2-2 | TRBV6-5 | 15 | CASSYKTHYTGELFF
TRBJ1-1 | TRBV6-5 | 15 | CASSYSSGWSAEAFF
TRBJ2-1 | TRBV27 | 18 | CASSRSGRIGWSYNEQFF
TRBJ2-5 | TRBV6-1 | 16 | CASSEAGTGVGETQYF
TRBJ1-1 | TRBV9 | 16 | CASSVDGQLQSGEAFF
TRBJ2-1 | TRBV7-2 | 13 | CASSFTGVPEQFF
TRBJ2-1 | TRBV6-1 | 14 | CASSEGLSLGTQFF
- | TRBV6-1 | 14 | CASSERTGAYEQYF
TRBJ2-1 | TRBV5-6 | 15 | CASSFTGSSYNEQFF
TRBJ2-2 | TRBV14 | 14 | CASSQMGATGELFF
TRBJ2-2 | TRBV6-1 | 16 | CASSLTNAVGGGAQFF
TRBJ2-4 | TRBV4-1 | 15 | CASSQDRDRAYIQYF
TRBJ2-3 | TRBV6-5 | 13 | CASSYVSRGSQYF
TRBJ2-1 | TRBV6-1 | 14 | CASSPTSGYNEQFF
TRBJ2-4 | TRBV10-2 | 16 | CASSEHGLWGGNTQYF